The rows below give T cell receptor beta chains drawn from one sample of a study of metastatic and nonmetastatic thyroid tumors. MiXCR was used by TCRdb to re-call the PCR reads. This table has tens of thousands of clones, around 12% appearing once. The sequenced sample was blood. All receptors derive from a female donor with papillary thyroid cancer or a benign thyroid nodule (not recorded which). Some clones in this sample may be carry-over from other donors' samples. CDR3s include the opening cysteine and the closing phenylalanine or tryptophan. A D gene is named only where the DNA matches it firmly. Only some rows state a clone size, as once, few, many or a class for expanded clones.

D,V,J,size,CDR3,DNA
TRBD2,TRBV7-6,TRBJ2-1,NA,CASSSGLAGGGRYNEQFF,TGTGCCAGCAGCTCCGGACTAGCGGGGGGTGGTCGTTACAATGAGCAGTTCTTC
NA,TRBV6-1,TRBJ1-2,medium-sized,CASSPPAQGRRDGYTF,TGTGCCAGCAGTCCCCCGGCTCAGGGGCGGAGGGATGGCTACACCTTC
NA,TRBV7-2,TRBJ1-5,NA,CASSLEQVLYHPQHF,TGTGCCAGCAGCTTAGAACAGGTGCTCTATCATCCCCAGCATTTT
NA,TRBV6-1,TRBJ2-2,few,CASRGLGNTGELFF,TGTGCCAGCAGGGGTCTCGGCAACACCGGGGAGCTGTTTTTT
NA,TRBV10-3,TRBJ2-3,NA,CAIRRGSDADTQYF,TGTGCCATCAGGAGGGGTTCCGACGCAGATACGCAGTATTTT
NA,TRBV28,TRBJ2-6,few,CASSPGGGGANVLIF,TGTGCCAGCTCGCCTGGGGGAGGTGGGGCCAACGTCCTGATTTTC
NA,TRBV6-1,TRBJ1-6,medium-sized,CASSTMGGTPLHF,TGTGCCAGCAGTACTATGGGGGGGACACCCCTCCACTTT
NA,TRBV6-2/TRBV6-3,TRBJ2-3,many,CASKYRRMSSTDTQYF,TGTGCCAGCAAGTATCGGCGGATGTCTAGCACAGATACGCAGTATTTT
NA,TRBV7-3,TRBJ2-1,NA,CASSLMGGGAGNEQFF,TGTGCCAGCAGCTTAATGGGTGGGGGTGCGGGGAATGAGCAGTTCTTC
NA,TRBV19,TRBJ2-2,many,CASSPDRQRLAWNPGELFF,TGTGCCAGTAGTCCTGACAGGCAAAGACTAGCCTGGAATCCCGGGGAGCTGTTTTTT
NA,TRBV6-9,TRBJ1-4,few,CESNLRVETNEKLFF,TGTGAAAGCAACCTCAGGGTGGAAACTAATGAAAAACTGTTTTTT
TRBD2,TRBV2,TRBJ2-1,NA,CASTDPLADISYNEQLF,TGTGCCAGCACCGATCCACTAGCGGACATCTCCTACAATGAGCAGCTCTTC
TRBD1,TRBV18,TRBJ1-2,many,CASSPGQGGYTF,TGTGCCAGCTCACCGGGACAGGGGGGCTACACCTTC
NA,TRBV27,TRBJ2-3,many,CASSSWGSTDAQYF,TGTGCCAGCAGTTCGTGGGGTAGCACAGATGCGCAGTATTTT
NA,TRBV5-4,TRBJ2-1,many,CASSQGGGLNEQFF,TGTGCCAGCAGTCAAGGTGGGGGTCTCAATGAGCAGTTCTTC
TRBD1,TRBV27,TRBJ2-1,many,CASSSYRGLYYNEQFF,TGTGCCAGCAGTTCATACAGGGGGTTGTACTACAATGAGCAGTTCTTC
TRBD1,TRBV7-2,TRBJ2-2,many,CASSLGQINTGELFF,TGTGCCAGCAGCTTGGGACAGATAAACACCGGGGAGCTGTTTTTT
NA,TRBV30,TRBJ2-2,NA,CAWSAEVGELFF,TGTGCCTGGAGTGCAGAGGTCGGGGAGCTGTTTTTT
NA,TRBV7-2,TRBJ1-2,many,CASSLGRIDGYTF,TGTGCCAGCAGCTTAGGCCGAATCGATGGCTACACCTTC
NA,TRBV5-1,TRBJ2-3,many,CASSLAVGEADTQYF,TGCGCCAGCAGCTTGGCCGTGGGAGAGGCAGATACGCAGTATTTT
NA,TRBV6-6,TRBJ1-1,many,CASSYSGGKEAFF,TGTGCCAGCAGTTACTCTGGAGGCAAAGAAGCTTTCTTT
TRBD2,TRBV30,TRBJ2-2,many,CAWSELAGGVELFF,TGTGCCTGGAGTGAACTAGCGGGAGGAGTGGAGCTGTTTTTT
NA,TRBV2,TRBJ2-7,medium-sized,CASSESVARAHEQYF,TGTGCCAGCAGTGAAAGTGTGGCAAGGGCCCACGAGCAGTACTTC
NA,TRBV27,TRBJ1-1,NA,CASSLGLQGRGAEAFF,TGTGCCAGCAGTTTAGGGTTACAGGGTCGGGGAGCTGAAGCTTTCTTT
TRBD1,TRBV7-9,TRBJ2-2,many,CASRPGQASHGELFF,TGTGCCAGCAGACCCGGACAGGCTAGCCACGGGGAGCTGTTTTTT
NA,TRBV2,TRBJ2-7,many,CASSEGGEQYF,TGTGCCAGCAGTGAAGGAGGCGAGCAGTACTTC
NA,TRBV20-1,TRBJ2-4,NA,CSASGRGKNIQYF,TGCAGTGCTAGCGGCAGGGGCAAAAACATTCAGTACTTC
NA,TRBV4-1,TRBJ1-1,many,CASSQVMGRSEAFF,TGCGCCAGCAGCCAAGTAATGGGTCGGAGTGAAGCTTTCTTT
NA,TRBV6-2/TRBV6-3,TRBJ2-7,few,CASSPSYEQYF,TGTGCCAGCAGTCCTTCCTACGAGCAGTACTTC
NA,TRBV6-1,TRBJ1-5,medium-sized,CASREDKGQPQHF,TGTGCCAGCAGGGAGGACAAGGGACAGCCCCAGCATTTT
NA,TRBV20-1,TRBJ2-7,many,CSARDLGGSSYEQYF,TGCAGTGCTAGAGATCTCGGGGGCAGCTCCTACGAGCAGTACTTC
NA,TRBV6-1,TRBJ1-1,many,CASKKGHLNTEAFF,TGTGCCAGCAAAAAAGGACACCTCAACACTGAAGCTTTCTTT
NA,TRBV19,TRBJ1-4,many,CASSYAGFGEKLFF,TGTGCCAGTAGCTATGCAGGGTTCGGGGAAAAACTGTTTTTT
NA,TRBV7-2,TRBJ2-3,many,CASSLAKNTQYF,TGTGCCAGCAGCTTAGCGAAGAATACGCAGTATTTT
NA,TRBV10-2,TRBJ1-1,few,CASSESLHLTEAFF,TGCGCCAGCAGTGAGTCTCTACACCTCACTGAAGCTTTCTTT